One sample yielded the 13 T cell receptor beta chains listed below, sequenced in a study of control samples from healthy donors and cancer patients. Libraries were prepared by immunoSEQ multiplex PCR; TCRdb keeps only in-frame clonotypes and omits some of them. The sample records 6,000 to 7,500 clones, approximately 68% being singletons. The sample consisted of formalin-fixed, paraffin-embedded tissue. These receptor sequences come from a male donor with melanoma.

The V call is TRBV4-2, the J call TRBJ1-1; 7 bases are a match to TRBD1. Looked up from germline, CDR1 is LGHNA and CDR2 is YNFKEQ. V lost 4 bases and J lost 0; bases outside the gene matches: 11. This CDR3 comprises 17 residues. CDR3 protein: CASSPRQGNLLNTEAFF. CDR3 sequence (DNA): TGTGCCAGCAGCCCAAGACAGGGCAACCTGCTGAACACTGAAGCTTTCTTT.

V gene TRBV21-1 combines with J gene TRBJ2-5; the table calls TRBD2, which could not be checked here. TRBV21-1 represents a pseudogene. This CDR3 region has 19 residues. This CDR3 reads CASSKPLPREPTIQETQYF. The DNA of the CDR3 is TGTGCCAGCAGCAAACCCCTCCCGCGGGAACCCACCATACAAGAGACCCAGTACTTC.

The chain carries TRBV3-1 (or the pseudogene TRBV3-2) and TRBJ1-5, with D maybe TRBD1 (5 bases). This CDR3 is built from 14 residues. Germline CDR1 LGHDT, CDR2 YNNKEL (reference sequence). Trimming stripped 3 bases from V and 6 bases from J, with 12 bases between. The CDR3 protein is CASSQAGGTQPQHF. DNA of the CDR3: TGTGCCAGCAGCCAGGCGGGAGGGACTCAGCCCCAGCATTTT.

This chain joins TRBV29-1 and TRBJ2-3, with TRBD2 matching 15 bases. V shed 7 bases and J 6 bases; nucleotides not matched to a gene: 8. The germline V gene has CDR1 SQVTM and CDR2 ANQGSEA. The CDR3 is 15 residues long. CDR3 coding DNA: TGCAGCGCTAATGGACTAGCGGGGGGGGCCGATACGCAGTATTTT. Its protein is CSANGLAGGADTQYF.

The chain has TRBV6-6 and TRBJ1-1; possible D gene TRBD1, 6 bases. The CDR3 has 14 amino acids. CDR1 is MNHNY, CDR2 SVGAGI, per germline (reference sequence). Trimming shortened V by 5 bases and J by 4 bases, and 14 bases separated the two germline ends. The CDR3 DNA reads as TGTGCCAGCAGTGGGATGGGGACACTCACTGAAGCTTTCTTT. It translates to CASSGMGTLTEAFF.

The V and J genes are TRBV5-1 and TRBJ2-3; no reliable D call. CDR3 length: 15 amino acids. Germline V gene sequence: CDR1 SGHRS, CDR2 YFSETQ. V was clipped by 3 bases and J by 5 bases, with 16 bases between them. CDR3 protein: CASSSLTPSLDTQYF. CDR3 sequence (DNA): TGCGCCAGCAGCTCCCTCACCCCATCTCTAGATACGCAGTATTTT.

The chain couples TRBV27 to TRBJ2-4; no definite D call. V lost 6 bases, J lost 0 bases, and 18 bases lay in between. Per germline, CDR1 MNHEY and CDR2 SMNVEV (reference sequence). The CDR3 is 17 amino acids. CDR3 sequence (DNA): TGTGCCAGCAGCTCGAGGTCACACGATTTAGCCAAAAACATTCAGTACTTC. Translation gives CASSSRSHDLAKNIQYF.

V usage is TRBV29-1 and J usage is TRBJ2-7, with 7 bases identical to TRBD2. The V and J ends lost 3 bases and 6 bases, in that order; junction bases with no gene match: 8. The CDR3 has 13 residues. CDR1 and CDR2 (germline): SQVTM, ANQGSEA. The CDR3 region is CSVEREPSGEQYF. CDR3 in DNA: TGCAGCGTTGAGCGGGAGCCATCGGGCGAGCAGTACTTC.

This chain joins TRBV10-2 and TRBJ1-4, with D maybe TRBD1 (6 bases). V gave up 2 bases and J gave up 8 bases, with 18 bases separating them. CDR1 and CDR2 (germline): WSHSY, SAAADI. The CDR3 totals 16 residues. DNA of the CDR3: TGCGCCAGCAGTGAGATGCGGGGGACACGGGTAGAAAAACTGTTTTTT. This translates into CASSEMRGTRVEKLFF.

The rearrangement uses TRBV13 and TRBJ2-5; TRBD2 might be the D (6 bases). Germline CDR1 is PRHDT and CDR2 is FYEKMQ (reference sequence). V dropped 5 bases and J dropped 4 bases, with 14 bases sitting between them. The CDR3 sequence is 14 residues long. The CDR3, as DNA: TGTGCCAGCAGCCCCCGGAGGGGAGGAGAGACCCAGTACTTC. This sequence encodes CASSPRRGGETQYF. The whole variable domain, filled in from reference TRBV13 and TRBJ2-5, reads AAGVIQSPRHLIKEKRETATLKCYPIPRHDTVYWYQQGPGQDPQFLISFYEKMQSDKGSIPDRFSAQQFSDYHSELNMSSLELGDSALYFCASSPRRGGETQYFGPGTRLLVL.

The gene calls are TRBV30 and TRBJ1-5; the D is unclear. From germline, CDR1 is GTSNPN and CDR2 SVGIG (reference sequence). Trimming took 2 bases from V and 6 from J, leaving 11 bases between them. This CDR3 is built from 13 residues. CDR3: CAWSQKGSQPQHF. The DNA for the CDR3 is TGTGCCTGGAGTCAAAAGGGTAGTCAGCCCCAGCATTTT. Full variable domain (remainder filled in from reference TRBV30 and TRBJ1-5): SQTIHQWPATLVQPVGSPLSLECTVEGTSNPNLYWYRQAAGRGLQLLFYSVGIGQISSEVPQNLSASRPQDRQFILSSKKLLLSDSGFYLCAWSQKGSQPQHFGDGTRLSIL.

The V call is TRBV5-1, the J call TRBJ2-1; D is possibly TRBD1 or TRBD2 (5 bases each). Germline assignment: CDR1 SGHRS and CDR2 YFSETQ. Trimming shortened V by 4 bases and J by 12 bases, and 14 bases separated the two germline ends. The CDR3 is 12 amino acids. The CDR3 loop reads CASSLDGARQFF. In DNA, the CDR3 is TGCGCCAGCAGCCTGGACGGGGCCCGGCAGTTCTTC.

In its sample, this clone was seen a few times. The V gene is TRBV28, the J gene TRBJ2-7, with TRBD1 identical over 10 bases. The CDR3 length is 16 residues. With V trimmed by 6 bases and J by 3 bases, 11 bases remained unmatched. Germline CDR1 is MDHEN and CDR2 is SYDVKM. CDR3 in DNA: TGTGCCAGCAGCCGAAGACAGGGGGCTATTGTCTACGAGCAGTACTTC. Amino acids: CASSRRQGAIVYEQYF.